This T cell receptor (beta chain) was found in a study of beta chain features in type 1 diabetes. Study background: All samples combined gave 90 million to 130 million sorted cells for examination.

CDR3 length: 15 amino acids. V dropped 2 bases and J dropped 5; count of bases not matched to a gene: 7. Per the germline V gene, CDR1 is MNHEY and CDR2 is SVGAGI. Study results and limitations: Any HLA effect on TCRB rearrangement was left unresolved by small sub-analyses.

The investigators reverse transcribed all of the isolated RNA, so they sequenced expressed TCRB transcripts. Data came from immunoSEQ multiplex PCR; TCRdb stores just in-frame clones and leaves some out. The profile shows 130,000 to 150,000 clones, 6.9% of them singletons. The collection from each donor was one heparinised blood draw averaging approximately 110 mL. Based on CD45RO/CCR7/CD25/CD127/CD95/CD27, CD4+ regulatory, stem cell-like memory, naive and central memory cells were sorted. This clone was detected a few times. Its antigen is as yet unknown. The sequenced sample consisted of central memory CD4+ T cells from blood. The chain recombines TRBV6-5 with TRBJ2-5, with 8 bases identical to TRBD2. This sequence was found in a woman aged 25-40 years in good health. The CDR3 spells CASSYRASGHETQYF. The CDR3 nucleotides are TGTGCCAGCAGTTACAGAGCTAGCGGGCATGAGACCCAGTACTTC.